These 6 T cell receptor beta chains were all obtained from the same sample, sequenced in a study of T cells in localized non-small cell lung cancer. Generated by immunoSEQ multiplex PCR, the TCRdb table keeps only in-frame clones and is missing some. The repertoire holds around 70,000 clones, with roughly 90% as singletons. The source was peripheral blood, collected before any cancer treatment. The receptor source for this set is a male donor aged 60 or over with stage III squamous cell lung carcinoma.

The rearrangement joins TRBV4-1 to TRBJ1-3; TRBD1 agrees at 7 bases. CDR1 MGHRA and CDR2 YSYEKL come from the germline V gene. This CDR3 comprises 20 residues. Trimming removed 3 bases from V and 4 bases from J; junction bases left unmatched: 21. The CDR3 nucleotides read TGCGCCAGCAGCCAGGCGACAGGGATGGAAAGTTGGATTGGGGGAAACACCATATATTTT. Its translation: CASSQATGMESWIGGNTIYF.

This chain connects TRBV19 to TRBJ1-6, with 9 positions matching TRBD1. J lost 13 bases, V lost 7 bases, and 11 bases had no gene match. Per germline, CDR1 LNHDA and CDR2 SQIVND (reference sequence). The CDR3 consists of 14 residues. CDR3 protein: CASKLQGATTPLHF. Here the CDR3 DNA reads TGTGCCAGTAAACTACAGGGGGCGACTACCCCCCTCCACTTT.

The chain couples TRBV27 to TRBJ2-3; 8 bases line up with TRBD2. CDR1 is MNHEY, CDR2 SMNVEV, per germline (reference sequence). The V and J ends lost 4 bases and 5 bases, in that order; junction bases with no gene match: 5. The CDR3 has 14 amino acids. DNA for the CDR3: TGTGCCAGCAGTTCCGGGGGGGCCCAAGATACGCAGTATTTT. Translated, it gives CASSSGGAQDTQYF.

The chain employs TRBV11-2 and TRBJ1-5; 7 bases are a match to TRBD1. This CDR3 is built from 15 residues. The V gene end was trimmed by 4 bases and the J gene end by 1 base; junction bases not matched to a gene: 4. Germline lookup yields CDR1 SGHAT and CDR2 FQNNGV. The CDR3, as DNA: TGTGCCAGCAGCTCCGGGACAGTAAGCAATCAGCCCCAGCATTTT. The encoded protein is CASSSGTVSNQPQHF.

CDR3 nucleotides: TGTGCCAGCAGTTCGCAAGGGGCCTCCTACGAGCAGTACGTC. Protein product: CASSSQGASYEQYV. The V and J genes are TRBV27 and TRBJ2-7; perhaps TRBD1 as D (5 bases). The germline V gene has CDR1 MNHEY and CDR2 SMNVEV (reference sequence). V dropped 4 bases and J dropped 0 bases, with 10 bases sitting between them. This CDR3 is built from 14 residues.

The rearrangement links TRBV30 to TRBJ1-2; possible D gene TRBD1, 5 bases. This CDR3 is 12 amino acids long. The V end lost 2 bases, the J end lost 8 bases, and 12 bases lay between the germline ends. The germline CDR1 and CDR2 sequences are GTSNPN and SVGIG (reference sequence). As DNA, the CDR3 is TGTGCCTGGAGTTACTCGGGACCGGGCTACACCTTC. Protein: CAWSYSGPGYTF.